Following are 18 T cell receptor beta chains from one sample sequenced in a study of cytomegalovirus exposure and HLA in healthy donors. TCRdb's table, derived via immunoSEQ multiplex PCR, lists solely in-frame clones and lacks some. The table lists fewer than 200,000 clones, around nine tenths of them singletons. The sequencing input was PBMCs. These receptor sequences come from a woman aged 30 to 39 in good health and CMV-seronegative.

This clone was seen a few times. The chain uses TRBV4-1 and TRBJ1-1; D uncertain. Looked up from germline, CDR1 is MGHRA and CDR2 is YSYEKL. V lost 3 bases to trimming and J lost 8 bases, with 10 bases between them. This CDR3 is built from 12 residues. The CDR3 loop reads CASSHTKQEAFF. In DNA form, the CDR3 reads TGCGCCAGCAGCCACACTAAGCAAGAAGCTTTCTTT.

This clone occurred a few times. The CDR3 coding sequence is TGTGCCAGCAGCCGGACAGGGGAGAATTCACCCCTCCACTTT. It encodes CASSRTGENSPLHF. J is TRBJ1-6 and V is TRBV6-5, with 9 bases that match TRBD1. This CDR3 has 14 amino acids. Germline V CDR1 and CDR2: MNHEY, SVGAGI. V trimming: 6 bases; J trimming: 7 bases; junction bases outside the gene matches: 4.

The CDR3 protein is CASSPGADEQYF. For the CDR3, the DNA is TGTGCCAGCAGCCCAGGGGCGGACGAGCAGTACTTC. V is TRBV7-6 and J is TRBJ2-7; D might be TRBD1 (6 bases). CDR1 is SGHVS, CDR2 FNYEAQ, per germline. The CDR3 is 12 residues long. The germline V and J ends were trimmed by 5 bases and 5 bases, with 10 bases remaining between them.

This chain links TRBV6-1 with TRBJ2-5; D is unresolved. Germline CDR1 and CDR2: MNHNS and SASEGT. The CDR3 totals 13 residues. Trimming stripped 3 bases from V and 0 bases from J, with 5 bases between. DNA of the CDR3: TGTGCCAGCAGTGACGGGTACCAAGAGACCCAGTACTTC. It encodes CASSDGYQETQYF.

This clone occurred once. The chain combines TRBV13 with TRBJ2-3; TRBD2 aligns across 11 bases. This CDR3 comprises 14 residues. Per germline, CDR1 PRHDT and CDR2 FYEKMQ (reference sequence). The junction had 4 bases not matched to a gene; V was cut back by 5 bases and J by 6 bases. The CDR3 coding sequence is TGTGCCAGCAGCATTACTAGCGGGGGTGATACGCAGTATTTT. It encodes CASSITSGGDTQYF. Drawing the rest from reference TRBV13 and TRBJ2-3, the complete variable domain is AAGVIQSPRHLIKEKRETATLKCYPIPRHDTVYWYQQGPGQDPQFLISFYEKMQSDKGSIPDRFSAQQFSDYHSELNMSSLELGDSALYFCASSITSGGDTQYFGPGTRLTVL.

The chain has TRBV29-1 and TRBJ1-1; 10 bases match TRBD1. The junction had 3 bases not matched to a gene; V was cut back by 4 bases and J by 1 base. The V gene's germline CDR1 is SQVTM and CDR2 ANQGSEA. This CDR3 spans 14 amino acids. CDR3: CSVVRTGGNTEAFF. DNA of the CDR3: TGCAGCGTTGTCAGGACAGGGGGGAACACTGAAGCTTTCTTT. The full variable domain, in which reference TRBV29-1 and TRBJ1-1 provide the parts outside the CDR3, is SAVISQKPSRDICQRGTSLTIQCQVDSQVTMMFWYRQQPGQSLTLIATANQGSEATYESGFVIDKFPISRPNLTFSTLTVSNMSPEDSSIYLCSVVRTGGNTEAFFGQGTRLTVV.

V is TRBV29-1 and J is TRBJ1-1, with D perhaps TRBD1 (6 bases). Germline V CDR1 and CDR2: SQVTM, ANQGSEA. The CDR3 has 13 residues. V gave up 4 bases and J gave up 1 base, with 10 bases separating them. Written as DNA, the CDR3 is TGCAGCGTTGGAGGGGGGGAGAACACTGAAGCTTTCTTT. The encoded protein is CSVGGGENTEAFF.

This chain uses TRBV5-1 with TRBJ2-5; 9 nucleotides agree with TRBD1. The CDR3 is 15 amino acids. Losses at the gene ends were 4 bases for V and 5 bases for J; bases not matched to a gene: 9. The germline V gene has CDR1 SGHRS and CDR2 YFSETQ. The DNA for the CDR3 is TGCGCCAGCAGCCCTAGGGGACAGGGAGGCGAGACCCAGTACTTC. This encodes CASSPRGQGGETQYF. Based on the CDR3 plus reference TRBV5-1 and TRBJ2-5, the full variable domain is KAGVTQTPRYLIKTRGQQVTLSCSPISGHRSVSWYQQTPGQGLQFLFEYFSETQRNKGNFPGRFSGRQFSNSRSEMNVSTLELGDSALYLCASSPRGQGGETQYFGPGTRLLVL.

The genes are TRBV5-4 and TRBJ2-3; 9 positions match TRBD1. Germline trimming cut 4 bases from V and 5 bases from J; bases unmatched to any gene: 11. The CDR3 is 16 residues long. Germline assignment: CDR1 SGHNT and CDR2 YYREEE (reference sequence). In DNA, the CDR3 is TGTGCCAGCAGCCGGACGACAGGGGGAAGGATAGATACGCAGTATTTT. Translated: CASSRTTGGRIDTQYF.

The chain is built from TRBV10-3 and TRBJ2-3; 11 bases are a match to TRBD2. Germline CDR1 ENHRY, CDR2 SYGVKD. The CDR3 runs 18 residues. With 2 bases clipped from V and 1 base from J, the junction kept 8 bases outside the gene matches. Here the CDR3 reads CAISEALAGGPGTDTQYF. Written as DNA, the CDR3 is TGTGCCATCAGTGAGGCATTAGCGGGGGGGCCTGGCACAGATACGCAGTATTTT.

The chain uses TRBV5-8 and TRBJ2-5; possibly TRBD2 for D (7 bases). V lost 0 bases and J 0 bases, leaving 21 bases between the germline ends. The length of the CDR3 is 19 residues. Germline V gene lookup returns CDR1 SGHTS and CDR2 YDEGEE. CDR3 region: CASSLAGPLGGGHQETQYF. The CDR3 coding sequence is TGTGCCAGCAGCTTGGCCGGACCTTTGGGCGGGGGCCACCAAGAGACCCAGTACTTC.

This clone was recorded only once. V gene TRBV7-9 combines with J gene TRBJ2-2, with TRBD1 matching over 8 bases. Germline CDR1 reads SEHNR; CDR2 reads FQNEAQ (reference sequence). The CDR3 totals 17 residues. Germline trimming cut 4 bases from V and 6 bases from J; bases unmatched to any gene: 13. Here the CDR3 reads CASSSLSRQGWSGELFF. The CDR3 DNA is TGTGCCAGCAGCTCCTTGTCCCGACAGGGGTGGTCCGGGGAGCTGTTTTTT. The complete variable domain, with remaining parts taken from reference TRBV7-9 and TRBJ2-2, reads DTGVSQNPRHKITKRGQNVTFRCDPISEHNRLYWYRQTLGQGPEFLTYFQNEAQLEKSRLLSDRFSAERPKGSFSTLEIQRTEQGDSAMYLCASSSLSRQGWSGELFFGEGSRLTVL.

This chain joins TRBV11-2 and TRBJ2-7, with D possibly TRBD2 on 5 matching bases. The germline V gene encodes CDR1 SGHAT and CDR2 FQNNGV. V shed 3 bases and J shed 2 bases, with 14 bases lying between them. The CDR3 covers 15 residues. The CDR3 is CASSFSPTGTYEQYF. The CDR3 DNA sequence: TGTGCCAGCAGCTTCTCCCCGACGGGGACCTACGAGCAGTACTTC.

The chain couples TRBV29-1 to TRBJ1-2; D call uncertain. Germline CDR1 reads SQVTM; CDR2 reads ANQGSEA. The CDR3 contains 11 residues. The V and J ends lost 1 base and 8 bases respectively, with 8 bases between them. CDR3 nucleotides: TGCAGCGTTGAAGGGGCCGCAGGCTACACCTTC. Amino acids: CSVEGAAGYTF. The full variable domain, rest sourced from reference TRBV29-1 and TRBJ1-2, is SAVISQKPSRDICQRGTSLTIQCQVDSQVTMMFWYRQQPGQSLTLIATANQGSEATYESGFVIDKFPISRPNLTFSTLTVSNMSPEDSSIYLCSVEGAAGYTFGSGTRLTVV.

This clone was counted a few times. The rearrangement uses TRBV10-3 and TRBJ1-1; no clear D gene. This CDR3 has 13 residues. Trimming took off 0 bases at V and 6 bases at J, with 8 bases between the two ends. Looked up from germline, CDR1 is ENHRY and CDR2 is SYGVKD. CDR3 in amino acids: CAISESGGSEAFF. The CDR3, as DNA: TGTGCCATCAGTGAGTCAGGAGGGTCTGAAGCTTTCTTT.

CDR3 amino acids: CASSPPGNLNTEAFF. The CDR3 bases are TGCGCCAGCAGCCCCCCGGGGAACCTGAACACTGAAGCTTTCTTT. J is TRBJ1-1 and V is TRBV5-1; D is unclear. This CDR3 has 15 residues. Deletions cut 4 bases from V and 0 bases from J, with 13 bases between. Per germline, CDR1 SGHRS and CDR2 YFSETQ.

This rearrangement joins TRBV11-3 to TRBJ2-1, with 9 bases identical to TRBD1. V dropped 5 bases and J dropped 9; count of bases not matched to a gene: 8. The CDR3 loop spans 14 amino acids. The germline CDR1 and CDR2 sequences are SGHNT and YENEEA. The CDR3 here is CASSMDRGSGEQFF. The DNA for the CDR3 is TGTGCCAGCAGCATGGACAGGGGAAGCGGTGAGCAGTTCTTC. Full variable domain (remainder filled in from reference TRBV11-3 and TRBJ2-1): EAGVVQSPRYKIIEKKQPVAFWCNPISGHNTLYWYLQNLGQGPELLIRYENEEAVDDSQLPKDRFSAERLKGVDSTLKIQPAELGDSAVYLCASSMDRGSGEQFFGPGTRLTVL.

This clone was observed once. The chain links TRBV29-1 to TRBJ2-5; 8 positions match TRBD1. The CDR3 spans 14 residues. Germline trimming cut 7 bases from V and 5 bases from J; bases unmatched to any gene: 12. Per germline, CDR1 SQVTM and CDR2 ANQGSEA. The CDR3 nucleotides read TGCAGCGCAATACCGACAGGGGTGGGCGAGACCCAGTACTTC. It codes for CSAIPTGVGETQYF.